This T cell receptor beta chain was recovered during a study of chemoradiotherapy in HPV16-positive cancers. The overall study: Functional T-cell assays on two HPV16-positive patients' cells defined candidate HPV-specific clones and common TCR motifs.

Clones were sequenced by immunoSEQ multiplex PCR, and TCRdb holds only the in-frame ones, with some missing. The data contain around 68,000 clones, approximately 91% of them singletons. The clonotype comes from a human donor with HPV-associated anogenital cancer. The material was blood, obtained from a patient who underwent chemoradiotherapy.

DNA of the CDR3: TGTGCCAGCAGCTTAGGGGCGGGACTTGCTCACAATGAGCAGTTCTTC. It codes for CASSLGAGLAHNEQFF. The rearrangement links TRBV7-9 to TRBJ2-1; D is perhaps TRBD2 (6 bases). The CDR3 covers 16 residues. V lost 1 base and J lost 5, with 15 bases in between. Germline V CDR1 and CDR2: SEHNR, FQNEAQ (reference sequence). Looking up the rest from reference TRBV7-9 and TRBJ2-1 gives the full variable domain: DTGVSQNPRHKITKRGQNVTFRCDPISEHNRLYWYRQTLGQGPEFLTYFQNEAQLEKSRLLSDRFSAERPKGSFSTLEIQRTEQGDSAMYLCASSLGAGLAHNEQFFGPGTRLTVL.